Each of the 27 T cell receptor beta chains below was sequenced from the same sample in a study of T cell responses to AZD1222 COVID-19 vaccine. The protocol was immunoSEQ multiplex PCR, while the TCRdb copy is restricted to in-frame clones and leaves out a portion. The sample lists some 160,000 clones, 91% occurring once. This specimen consisted of peripheral blood, obtained on day 0 of AZD1222 vaccination. These receptors all come from an adult in good health.

The CDR3 here is CATSRDNRGTYEQYF. CDR3 nucleotide sequence: TGTGCCACCAGCAGAGATAATCGGGGTACCTACGAGCAGTACTTC. The rearrangement uses TRBV15 and TRBJ2-7; perhaps TRBD2 as D (5 bases). Germline V gene lookup returns CDR1 LNHNV and CDR2 YYDKDF (reference sequence). Trimming cost V 0 bases and J 2 bases, with 11 bases left between them. The CDR3 contains 15 residues.

The chain has TRBV14 and TRBJ2-1; D call uncertain. V lost 1 base and J lost 7, with 2 bases in between. Per germline, CDR1 SGHDN and CDR2 FVKESK. The CDR3 is made up of 11 amino acids. The CDR3 reads CASSQVNEQFF. Here the CDR3 DNA reads TGTGCCAGCAGCCAAGTGAATGAGCAGTTCTTC.

The chain carries TRBV6-5 and TRBJ2-7; TRBD2 might be the D (5 bases). V lost 6 bases to trimming and J lost 4 bases, with 19 bases between them. Germline V CDR1 and CDR2: MNHEY, SVGAGI. This CDR3 has 15 amino acids. DNA for the CDR3: TGTGCCAGCAGCCTCACGGGATCCCCCACATACGAGCAGTACTTC. As protein: CASSLTGSPTYEQYF.

This rearrangement joins TRBV12-3 or TRBV12-4 to TRBJ2-1, with D hard to call. The CDR3 covers 12 residues. Trimming removed 3 bases at V and 9 bases at J, with 9 bases between. The CDR3, as DNA: TGTGCCAGCAGTTTTGGTGGGTTTGAGCAGTTCTTC. Its protein is CASSFGGFEQFF.

The chain combines TRBV5-1 with TRBJ2-5; D remains ambiguous. Germline V gives CDR1 SGHRS, CDR2 YFSETQ. There are 16 residues in the CDR3. With 0 bases removed from V and 1 base from J, the gap between germline ends came to 13 bases. CDR3 region: CASSLAFSRPQETQYF. As DNA, the CDR3 is TGCGCCAGCAGCTTGGCCTTCAGTCGGCCCCAAGAGACCCAGTACTTC.

The chain carries TRBV7-3 and TRBJ1-1; no firm D call. The length of the CDR3 is 15 residues. Germline values: CDR1 SGHTA, CDR2 FQGTGA. V shed 2 bases and J shed 6 bases, with 16 bases lying between them. This CDR3 is CASSLGGASRPEAFF. The CDR3 DNA reads as TGTGCCAGCAGCTTAGGTGGAGCTTCCCGCCCTGAAGCTTTCTTT.

The rearrangement uses TRBV10-1 and TRBJ1-1; D is uncertain. Germline V gene data show CDR1 as WNHNN and CDR2 as SYGVQD (reference sequence). Trimming shortened V by 0 bases and J by 2 bases, and 10 bases separated the two germline ends. The CDR3 covers 15 residues. The CDR3 region has the DNA TGCGCCAGCAGTGAGTCGCCAGTGGGAAACACTGAAGCTTTCTTT. Translation: CASSESPVGNTEAFF.

V gene TRBV6-4 combines with J gene TRBJ1-1; D gene unclear. Germline V gene sequence: CDR1 MRHNA, CDR2 SNTAGT. Trimming removed 6 bases at V and 2 bases at J, with 10 bases between. The length of the CDR3 is 13 residues. The CDR3 loop is CASSQTGNTEAFF. CDR3 DNA sequence: TGTGCCAGCAGCCAGACGGGTAACACTGAAGCTTTCTTT.

The chain links TRBV2 to TRBJ2-7; tentatively, D is TRBD1 (7 bases). The germline V and J ends were trimmed by 5 bases and 9 bases, with 17 bases remaining between them. The CDR3 covers 13 residues. CDR1 is SNHLY, CDR2 FYNNEI, per germline. This CDR3 is CASSFATGRWQYF. CDR3 coding DNA: TGTGCCAGCAGTTTCGCGACAGGGAGGTGGCAGTACTTC.

This clone was seen just once. This chain links TRBV11-3 with TRBJ2-7, with D possibly called TRBD1 or TRBD2 (5 bases each). The CDR3 covers 15 residues. Germline V gives CDR1 SGHNT, CDR2 YENEEA. V lost 4 bases, J lost 3 bases, and 16 bases lay in between. The CDR3 protein is CASSSGTAGGYEQYF. CDR3 DNA sequence: TGTGCCAGCAGCTCGGGGACCGCAGGAGGCTACGAGCAGTACTTC.

This rearrangement joins TRBV28 to TRBJ1-1; D might be TRBD1 (6 bases). Germline CDR1 is MDHEN and CDR2 is SYDVKM. CDR3 length: 17 amino acids. The ends were cut back, 5 bases at V and 0 bases at J, with 19 bases in the middle. The CDR3 DNA reads as TGTGCCAGCAGTCCCCCCGGTAGGGGGACCATGAACACTGAAGCTTTCTTT. Residues: CASSPPGRGTMNTEAFF. The whole variable domain, filled in from reference TRBV28 and TRBJ1-1, reads DVKVTQSSRYLVKRTGEKVFLECVQDMDHENMFWYRQDPGLGLRLIYFSYDVKMKEKGDIPEGYSVSREKKERFSLILESASTNQTSMYLCASSPPGRGTMNTEAFFGQGTRLTVV.

The J gene is TRBJ1-5, the V gene TRBV28, with D unresolved. CDR3 length equals 15 residues. CDR1 MDHEN and CDR2 SYDVKM come from the germline V gene. The V gene lost 6 bases and the J gene lost 3 bases, with 15 bases spanning the gap. This chain's CDR3 is CASRTSYGPNQPQHF. CDR3 nucleotides: TGTGCCAGCAGGACTTCTTATGGGCCCAATCAGCCCCAGCATTTT. Full variable domain (rest looked up from reference TRBV28 and TRBJ1-5): DVKVTQSSRYLVKRTGEKVFLECVQDMDHENMFWYRQDPGLGLRLIYFSYDVKMKEKGDIPEGYSVSREKKERFSLILESASTNQTSMYLCASRTSYGPNQPQHFGDGTRLSIL.

The rearrangement joins TRBV9 to TRBJ1-4, with D possibly being TRBD1 (5 bases). Germline CDR1 reads SGDLS; CDR2 reads YYNGEE. With 3 bases removed from V and 8 bases from J, the gap between germline ends came to 14 bases. The CDR3 is 14 residues long. CDR3 bases: TGTGCCAGCAGCGACACGGGGAGGGGCGAAAAACTGTTTTTT. This codes for CASSDTGRGEKLFF.

This clone was detected only once. V gene TRBV7-3 combines with J gene TRBJ2-1, with TRBD2 as a possible D gene (5 bases). CDR3 size: 15 residues. Germline values: CDR1 SGHTA, CDR2 FQGTGA. V was shortened by 4 bases and J by 7 bases, with 17 bases between the two germline ends. CDR3 sequence reads: CASSSYMGETNEQFF. Written as DNA, the CDR3 is TGTGCCAGCAGCTCCTATATGGGAGAGACTAATGAGCAGTTCTTC.

The CDR3 here is CASSDFASYEQYF. CDR3 bases: TGTGCCAGCAGTGATTTCGCTAGCTACGAGCAGTACTTC. This chain uses TRBV2 with TRBJ2-7, with D unclear. V lost 3 bases, J lost 3 bases, and 9 bases lay in between. Per germline, CDR1 SNHLY and CDR2 FYNNEI. The CDR3 covers 13 residues.

This clone was seen once. The chain joins TRBV7-3 to TRBJ1-1; D unresolved. CDR3 size: 14 residues. Germline CDR1 SGHTA, CDR2 FQGTGA. V lost 0 bases, J lost 6 bases, and 11 bases lay in between. CDR3 residues: CASSLTGSDPEAFF. The CDR3 DNA sequence: TGTGCCAGCAGCTTAACAGGGTCTGACCCTGAAGCTTTCTTT.

CDR3 sequence (DNA): TGTGCCAGCAGTGAAAGGGGACAGGCCACAGATACGCAGTATTTT. Translated: CASSERGQATDTQYF. The chain has TRBV2 and TRBJ2-3; 8 bases map to TRBD1. V lost 2 bases and J lost 2; bases outside the gene matches: 3. The CDR3 sequence is 15 residues long. The germline V gene has CDR1 SNHLY and CDR2 FYNNEI.

This sequence joins TRBV7-2 and TRBJ1-2; 8 bases fit TRBD1. This CDR3 is built from 15 residues. Trimming at V came to 4 bases and at J to 6 bases, leaving 10 bases not matched to a gene. CDR1 is SGHTA and CDR2 is FQGNSA in the germline V gene. CDR3 sequence: CASSSQTGDLDGYTF. CDR3 DNA: TGTGCCAGCAGCTCGCAGACAGGGGACCTCGATGGCTACACCTTC.

The chain has TRBV30 and TRBJ1-1; D unresolved. The V and J ends lost 3 bases and 3 bases respectively, with 11 bases between them. CDR3 length: 13 amino acids. Per germline, CDR1 GTSNPN and CDR2 SVGIG (reference sequence). This CDR3 reads CAWRVTGYTEAFF. The CDR3 DNA is TGTGCCTGGAGGGTCACGGGGTACACTGAAGCTTTCTTT.

This rearrangement joins TRBV6-6 to TRBJ1-5, with D perhaps TRBD1 (5 bases). The CDR3 totals 14 residues. The germline V gene has CDR1 MNHNY and CDR2 SVGAGI (reference sequence). The V gene lost 2 bases and the J gene lost 7 bases, with 12 bases spanning the gap. CDR3 in amino acids: CASSYHRRKQPQHF. As DNA, the CDR3 is TGTGCCAGCAGTTACCACAGGCGGAAACAGCCCCAGCATTTT.

This clone was observed once. Other DNA variants within this sample encode the same CDR3. This chain uses TRBV6-5 with TRBJ1-1; D unresolved. Trimming took off 3 bases at V and 1 base at J, with 6 bases between the two ends. Per germline, CDR1 MNHEY and CDR2 SVGAGI. CDR3 size: 13 residues. This CDR3 is CASSYGRNTEAFF. As DNA, the CDR3 is TGTGCCAGCAGTTATGGCAGGAACACTGAAGCTTTCTTT.

The chain is built from TRBV27 and TRBJ2-7, with D maybe TRBD2 (5 bases). CDR1 is MNHEY and CDR2 is SMNVEV in the germline V gene (reference sequence). This CDR3 contains 14 residues. V lost 1 base to trimming and J lost 5 bases, with 12 bases between them. CDR3 loop: CASSLWRSGDEQYF. For the CDR3, the DNA is TGTGCCAGCAGTTTATGGAGGAGTGGTGACGAGCAGTACTTC.

The V call is TRBV10-3, the J call TRBJ1-2; D gene unclear. CDR1 and CDR2 (germline): ENHRY, SYGVKD. Trimming removed 2 bases at V and 3 bases at J, with 13 bases between. The CDR3 is made up of 15 amino acids. The CDR3 spells CAISETDRRHYGYTF. In DNA, the CDR3 is TGTGCCATCAGTGAGACGGATAGAAGGCACTATGGCTACACCTTC.

This clone was seen just once. CDR3 nucleotides: TGTGCCAGCAGCCGCGAAAACACTGAAGCTTTCTTT. It codes for CASSRENTEAFF. The rearrangement joins TRBV28 to TRBJ1-1, with D unresolved. Trimming stripped 6 bases from V and 2 bases from J, with 7 bases between. This CDR3 has 12 amino acids. The germline gives CDR1 MDHEN, CDR2 SYDVKM. The full variable domain, in which reference TRBV28 and TRBJ1-1 provide the parts outside the CDR3, is DVKVTQSSRYLVKRTGEKVFLECVQDMDHENMFWYRQDPGLGLRLIYFSYDVKMKEKGDIPEGYSVSREKKERFSLILESASTNQTSMYLCASSRENTEAFFGQGTRLTVV.

This chain joins TRBV18 and TRBJ2-7, with 11 bases lining up with TRBD2. Trimming at V came to 3 bases and at J to 5 bases, leaving 9 bases not matched to a gene. This CDR3 comprises 16 residues. Germline assignment: CDR1 KGHSH and CDR2 LQKENI. In DNA, the CDR3 is TGTGCCAGCTCACCCGAGTTACTAGCGGGAGCACACGAGCAGTACTTC. Protein sequence: CASSPELLAGAHEQYF.

This chain links TRBV5-6 with TRBJ1-5, with TRBD1 as a possible D gene (6 bases). V was clipped by 2 bases and J by 9 bases, with 15 bases between them. Per the germline V gene, CDR1 is SGHDT and CDR2 is YYEEEE. This CDR3 region has 14 residues. DNA for the CDR3: TGTGCCAGCAGCTTAGGACAGCCAAAGGGGCCCCAGCATTTT. The encoded protein is CASSLGQPKGPQHF.

The V call is TRBV28, the J call TRBJ1-3; perhaps TRBD1 as D (6 bases). With 3 bases removed from V and 4 bases from J, the gap between germline ends came to 16 bases. Looked up from germline, CDR1 is MDHEN and CDR2 is SYDVKM. The CDR3 is made up of 16 amino acids. The CDR3 coding sequence is TGTGCCAGCAGTTTGCCCACAGGGAGGAAAGGAAACACCATATATTTT. It codes for CASSLPTGRKGNTIYF.